These T cell receptor beta chains were read from a single sample in a study of CD8+ T cells in alopecia areata. Sequencing used immunoSEQ multiplex PCR; TCRdb keeps in-frame clones, though not all of them. The sample shows some 200,000 clones, less than 75% of them seen only once. Here the sequenced sample was CD4+ T cells sorted from blood, taken at week 4, from a patient treated with tofacitinib. Receptor source: a human donor with alopecia areata. Both conserved end residues are part of each CDR3. D genes are given only for firm matches. Clone sizes are given selectively: once, few, many, or a class where the clone is expanded.

CDR3 DNA: TGTGCCAGCAGCTTAATGGGACAGGGCAATCAGCCCCAGCATTTT; CDR3 protein: CASSLMGQGNQPQHF; V gene: TRBV7-9; clone size: once; J gene: TRBJ1-5; D gene: TRBD1
CDR3 DNA: TGTGCCAGCAGTTTGGGACAGGGAAGTCAGCCCCAGCATTTT; CDR3 protein: CASSLGQGSQPQHF; V gene: TRBV2; clone size: few; J gene: TRBJ1-5; D gene: TRBD1
CDR3 DNA: TGTGCCAGCAGCTTAGACCCCAATCCCGGGATTTCACCCCTCCACTTT; CDR3 protein: CASSLDPNPGISPLHF; V gene: TRBV7-2; clone size: -; J gene: TRBJ1-6; D gene: -
CDR3 DNA: TGCAGCGTCGGAAGGGGGGGACAGGGAGGTGAAAAACTGTTTTTT; CDR3 protein: CSVGRGGQGGEKLFF; V gene: TRBV29-1; clone size: once; J gene: TRBJ1-4; D gene: TRBD1
CDR3 DNA: TGTGCCAGTAGAATTACGAGGAGCTATGGCTACACCTTC; CDR3 protein: CASRITRSYGYTF; V gene: TRBV19; clone size: -; J gene: TRBJ1-2; D gene: -
CDR3 DNA: TGTGCCAGCAGACCGATAGCGGGGCGGCACAATGAGCAGTTCTTC; CDR3 protein: CASRPIAGRHNEQFF; V gene: TRBV6-1; clone size: few; J gene: TRBJ2-1; D gene: TRBD2
CDR3 DNA: TGTGACAGCAGTGAAAATCCTCTGGACGAGCAGTACTTC; CDR3 protein: CDSSENPLDEQYF; V gene: TRBV2; clone size: few; J gene: TRBJ2-7; D gene: -
CDR3 DNA: TGTGCCAGCAGTTACTGGCAGGGGAATGGCTACACCTTC; CDR3 protein: CASSYWQGNGYTF; V gene: TRBV6-5; clone size: -; J gene: TRBJ1-2; D gene: -
CDR3 DNA: TGCGCCAGCAGCAAAGCAGGACAGGGCGGATACGAGCAGTACTTC; CDR3 protein: CASSKAGQGGYEQYF; V gene: TRBV5-1; clone size: -; J gene: TRBJ2-7; D gene: TRBD1
CDR3 DNA: TGTGCCATCAGTACAGGGGGCGGGAATCAGCCCCAGCATTTT; CDR3 protein: CAISTGGGNQPQHF; V gene: TRBV10-3; clone size: few; J gene: TRBJ1-5; D gene: TRBD1
CDR3 DNA: TGCGCCAGCAGCCAACCGGGGAACACTGAAGCTTTCTTT; CDR3 protein: CASSQPGNTEAFF; V gene: TRBV4-3; clone size: -; J gene: TRBJ1-1; D gene: -
CDR3 DNA: TGTGCCTGGACGGGACACTATGGCTACACCTTC; CDR3 protein: CAWTGHYGYTF; V gene: TRBV30; clone size: -; J gene: TRBJ1-2; D gene: -
CDR3 DNA: TGCGCCAGCAGGACAAGTAATGAAAAACTGTTTTTT; CDR3 protein: CASRTSNEKLFF; V gene: TRBV10-2; clone size: -; J gene: TRBJ1-4; D gene: -
CDR3 DNA: TGCGCCAGCCGCCGTGAGGTTGGTCAGCCCCAGCATTTT; CDR3 protein: CASRREVGQPQHF; V gene: TRBV5-1; clone size: -; J gene: TRBJ1-5; D gene: -
CDR3 DNA: TGTGTCAGCAGTCCCGGGACAACAGATACGCAGTATTTT; CDR3 protein: CVSSPGTTDTQYF; V gene: TRBV27; clone size: -; J gene: TRBJ2-3; D gene: -
CDR3 DNA: TGCGCCAGCAGCCCTGACCACGGCGGGTACGAGCAGTACTTC; CDR3 protein: CASSPDHGGYEQYF; V gene: TRBV5-1; clone size: -; J gene: TRBJ2-7; D gene: -
CDR3 DNA: TGTGCCAGCAGCTTGTCAGGGGACACTGAAGCTTTCTTT; CDR3 protein: CASSLSGDTEAFF; V gene: TRBV5-4; clone size: few; J gene: TRBJ1-1; D gene: -
CDR3 DNA: TGTGCCTGGAGTCCCATTGGGACAGGCAATGAGCAGTTCTTC; CDR3 protein: CAWSPIGTGNEQFF; V gene: TRBV30; clone size: -; J gene: TRBJ2-1; D gene: TRBD1
CDR3 DNA: TGCAGCGTTAGGACTAGCGGGGACGATACGCAGTATTTT; CDR3 protein: CSVRTSGDDTQYF; V gene: TRBV29-1; clone size: -; J gene: TRBJ2-3; D gene: TRBD2
CDR3 DNA: TGCGCCAGCAGACCCGACGGGAGCTCCTACAATGAGCAGTTCTTC; CDR3 protein: CASRPDGSSYNEQFF; V gene: TRBV5-1; clone size: -; J gene: TRBJ2-1; D gene: -
CDR3 DNA: TGTGCCAGCAGATCAGCGGCCGATGAAAAACTGTTTTTT; CDR3 protein: CASRSAADEKLFF; V gene: TRBV6-1; clone size: few; J gene: TRBJ1-4; D gene: -
CDR3 DNA: TGTGCCAGCAGCTATAAAAGTGGTAGCCGTACAGATACGCAGTATTTT; CDR3 protein: CASSYKSGSRTDTQYF; V gene: TRBV9; clone size: -; J gene: TRBJ2-3; D gene: -
CDR3 DNA: TGTGCCAGCACCCAACAGGGGAGCAATCAGCCCCAGCATTTT; CDR3 protein: CASTQQGSNQPQHF; V gene: TRBV2; clone size: few; J gene: TRBJ1-5; D gene: TRBD1
CDR3 DNA: TGTGCCAGCAGCCCAGTTGGGGAACAGGGGGACTCCTACAATGAGCAGTTCTTC; CDR3 protein: CASSPVGEQGDSYNEQFF; V gene: TRBV14; clone size: -; J gene: TRBJ2-1; D gene: TRBD1
CDR3 DNA: TGTGCCAGCAGCTTGGTAGTCGAGAACTATGGCTACACCTTC; CDR3 protein: CASSLVVENYGYTF; V gene: TRBV5-6; clone size: -; J gene: TRBJ1-2; D gene: -
CDR3 DNA: TGTGCCAGCGGAGAACTTCAGGGGGCTGTAGGCTACACCTTC; CDR3 protein: CASGELQGAVGYTF; V gene: TRBV2; clone size: once; J gene: TRBJ1-2; D gene: TRBD1